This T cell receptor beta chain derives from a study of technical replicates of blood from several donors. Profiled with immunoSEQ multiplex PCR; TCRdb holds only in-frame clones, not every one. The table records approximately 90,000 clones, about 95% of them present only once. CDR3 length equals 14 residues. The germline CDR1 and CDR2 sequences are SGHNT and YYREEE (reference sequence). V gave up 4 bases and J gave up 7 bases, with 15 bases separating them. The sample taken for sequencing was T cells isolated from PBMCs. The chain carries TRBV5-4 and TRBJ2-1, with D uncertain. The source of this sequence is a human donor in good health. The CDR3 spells CASSLGVDLNEQFF. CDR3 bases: TGTGCCAGCAGCCTGGGTGTTGACTTGAATGAGCAGTTCTTC.